These T cell receptor beta chains were read from a single sample in a study of T cell responses to AZD1222 COVID-19 vaccine. TCRdb's copy holds only in-frame clones and misses some; the assay was immunoSEQ multiplex PCR. This sample yields approximately 150,000 clones, of which more than 85% are seen a single time; 0.7% to 0.9% belongs to the top ten. This material consisted of peripheral blood, taken on day 0 of AZD1222 vaccination. These TCRs come from an adult in good health. Each CDR3 is given with its conserved first and last residue. D genes are given only for firm matches. Clone size is stated in some rows and not others, as once, few, many or a class when expanded.

size,D,J,V,DNA,CDR3
NA,NA,TRBJ1-1,TRBV5-4,TGTGCCAGCAGCTTGGTGGGGGGTGAAGCTTTCTTT,CASSLVGGEAFF
NA,NA,TRBJ1-3,TRBV18,TGTGCCAGCTCATCGGGCCCCCTCGGAAACACCATATATTTT,CASSSGPLGNTIYF
few,NA,TRBJ1-2,TRBV6-5,TGTGCCAGCAGTTACTCGACCCCATATGGCTACACCTTC,CASSYSTPYGYTF
NA,NA,TRBJ1-1,TRBV7-3,TGTGCCAGCAGCGCAACAGGATACACTGAAGCTTTCTTT,CASSATGYTEAFF
once,NA,TRBJ1-1,TRBV5-4,TGTGCCAGCAGCTCCCAAGCCAGGGTGAACACTGAAGCTTTCTTT,CASSSQARVNTEAFF
NA,NA,TRBJ1-1,TRBV10-3,TGTGCCATCAGTGGGACCCATGACACTGAAGCTTTCTTT,CAISGTHDTEAFF
NA,TRBD1,TRBJ2-2,TRBV9,TGTGCCAGCAGTGGAGCCGGCAGGGGGATAGGCGGGGAGCTGTTTTTT,CASSGAGRGIGGELFF
NA,TRBD1,TRBJ2-5,TRBV5-1,TGCGCCAGCAGTATCCGGACAGGGATCATGGAGACCCAGTACTTC,CASSIRTGIMETQYF
NA,NA,TRBJ1-2,TRBV5-1,TGCGCCAGCAGCTCGGACGGTTCTAACTATGGCTACACCTTC,CASSSDGSNYGYTF
NA,TRBD1,TRBJ2-1,TRBV5-6,TGTGCCAGCAGCCTGTGGACAGGGTACAACAATGAGCAGTTCTTC,CASSLWTGYNNEQFF
NA,TRBD1,TRBJ2-2,TRBV29-1,TGCAGCGTTGGGCACCAGACAGGGACGATCAGGGAGCTGTTTTTT,CSVGHQTGTIRELFF
NA,NA,TRBJ1-6,TRBV5-4,TGTGCCAGCAGCTTGGACTTTTCCAATTCACCCCTCCACTTT,CASSLDFSNSPLHF
NA,NA,TRBJ2-5,TRBV5-1,TGCGCCAGCAGCAAACTAACAGGGAACCAAGAGACCCAGTACTTC,CASSKLTGNQETQYF
NA,NA,TRBJ2-1,TRBV19,TGTGCCAGTAGTACCAGGGGAGGGAATGAGCAGTTCTTC,CASSTRGGNEQFF
once,NA,TRBJ1-1,TRBV5-1,TGCGCCAGCAGCTTGGAGGGCAGGGCCCGGACTGAAGCTTTCTTT,CASSLEGRARTEAFF
NA,NA,TRBJ2-5,TRBV27,TGTGCCAGCAGGACGGCCCGGAGGGAGACCCAGTACTTC,CASRTARRETQYF
NA,NA,TRBJ1-2,TRBV7-8,TGTGCCAGCAGCTTAGGGTCCGGAGGGAATGGCTACACCTTC,CASSLGSGGNGYTF
NA,TRBD2,TRBJ2-2,TRBV7-6,TGTGCCAGCAGCCCTAGGGGGCCGGCCGGGACTAGCGGGGGGACCGGGGAGCTGTTTTTT,CASSPRGPAGTSGGTGELFF
NA,NA,TRBJ2-3,TRBV6-1,TGTGCCAGCAGTGAAGTGGGACCCGTGACAGGTATCCCAGGTACCGGTACGCAGTATTTT,CASSEVGPVTGIPGTGTQYF
NA,NA,TRBJ1-1,TRBV29-1,TGCAGCGGCGGCGGCGGTAACACTGAAGCTTTCTTT,CSGGGGNTEAFF
once,NA,TRBJ1-2,TRBV5-1,TGCGCCAGCAGCTTCAGGGCCAGCCTCAACTATGGCTACACCTTC,CASSFRASLNYGYTF
NA,TRBD1,TRBJ2-7,TRBV7-8,TGTGCCAGCAGCGCCAGGGACAGGAGTTACGAGCAGTACTTC,CASSARDRSYEQYF
NA,NA,TRBJ2-5,TRBV7-9,TGTGCCAGCAGCCCCTCCGGAACTAGCATCGGGACCCAGTACTTC,CASSPSGTSIGTQYF
NA,NA,TRBJ2-3,TRBV7-2,TGTGCCAGCAGCCCCTCCGGGGGCGCAGATACGCAGTATTTT,CASSPSGGADTQYF
NA,NA,TRBJ1-6,TRBV30,TGTGCCTGGAGGACTAACTGGGATTCACCCCTCCACTTT,CAWRTNWDSPLHF
once,TRBD2,TRBJ2-1,TRBV2,TGTGCCAGCAGTAGGACTAGCGGGGGGGCTGATGAGCAGTTCTTC,CASSRTSGGADEQFF